The 10 T cell receptor beta chains presented below share a single source sample, sequenced in a study of T cell changes during pregnancy in multiple sclerosis. Sequencing was performed with immunoSEQ multiplex PCR; in TCRdb, only in-frame clones are kept and a portion is missing. The sample carries over 60,000 clones, approximately 96% recorded once. This sample comprised CD8+ T cells from peripheral blood mononuclear cells, obtained after pregnancy. The receptor source for this set is a female donor with multiple sclerosis, enrolled in a pregnancy study.

This chain connects TRBV27 to TRBJ2-2; 13 nucleotides line up with TRBD2. This CDR3 has 16 residues. Germline V gene sequence: CDR1 MNHEY, CDR2 SMNVEV (reference sequence). Germline trimming cut 6 bases from V and 9 bases from J; bases unmatched to any gene: 10. In DNA, the CDR3 is TGTGCCAGCAGCTTACTAGCGGGAGGGCCCTCGAGGGAGCTGTTTTTT. Protein sequence: CASSLLAGGPSRELFF.

The chain couples TRBV19 to TRBJ2-1; no clear D. This CDR3 is built from 14 residues. In germline, CDR1 is LNHDA, CDR2 SQIVND (reference sequence). Trimming cost V 5 bases and J 0 bases, with 8 bases left between them. CDR3 loop: CASSLAGSYNEQFF. In DNA form, the CDR3 reads TGTGCCAGTAGTCTGGCTGGCTCCTACAATGAGCAGTTCTTC.

This clone was seen just once. At the DNA level, this CDR3 is encoded by other sequences in the same sample as well. This sequence joins TRBV28 and TRBJ1-1; D is uncertain. CDR3 length: 13 residues. From germline, CDR1 is MDHEN and CDR2 SYDVKM. V gave up 6 bases and J gave up 4 bases, with 12 bases separating them. CDR3 coding DNA: TGTGCCAGCAGCCTCGCGGGAGGCACTGAAGCTTTCTTT. Residues: CASSLAGGTEAFF.

The J gene is TRBJ2-1, the V gene TRBV27; 8 nucleotides agree with TRBD1. Unmatched junction bases numbered 6, after V lost 10 bases and J lost 4 bases. This CDR3 region has 13 residues. The germline V gene encodes CDR1 MNHEY and CDR2 SMNVEV (reference sequence). The CDR3 sequence: CATQTGDYNEQFF. The CDR3 nucleotides are TGTGCCACCCAGACAGGGGATTACAATGAGCAGTTCTTC.

The chain employs TRBV28 and TRBJ2-3, with D tentatively TRBD1 (6 bases). V was pared by 2 bases and J by 4 bases, with 10 bases between. The CDR3 sequence is 14 residues long. CDR1 and CDR2 from the germline V gene are MDHEN and SYDVKM. The CDR3 DNA reads TGTGCCAGCAGTTTAACAGGGACCGCAGATACGCAGTATTTT. Encoded protein: CASSLTGTADTQYF.

This clone was observed a handful of times. The V call is TRBV11-3, the J call TRBJ2-2; 9 bases line up with TRBD1. This CDR3 comprises 17 residues. V was pared by 0 bases and J by 5 bases, with 7 bases of the junction left unmatched. CDR1 SGHNT and CDR2 YENEEA come from the germline V gene. Here the CDR3 DNA reads TGTGCCAGCAGCTTAGAGTCGGGACAGGGTCAAACCGGGGAGCTGTTTTTT. Translating it yields CASSLESGQGQTGELFF.

The CDR3 region is CASGRGFGDTEAFF. CDR3 DNA sequence: TGTGCCAGCGGCCGGGGGTTTGGGGACACTGAAGCTTTCTTT. The chain recombines TRBV11-3 with TRBJ1-1; D perhaps matches TRBD1 (5 bases). V was clipped by 8 bases and J by 3 bases, with 16 bases between them. This CDR3 comprises 14 residues. Germline V gene lookup returns CDR1 SGHNT and CDR2 YENEEA.

The rearrangement links TRBV19 to TRBJ2-1, with 7 bases that match TRBD2. The CDR3 has 15 residues. Germline V CDR1 and CDR2: LNHDA, SQIVND (reference sequence). V was pared by 4 bases and J by 7 bases, with 10 bases of the junction left unmatched. The CDR3 sequence: CASSRSSGPFNEQFF. The CDR3 DNA sequence: TGTGCCAGTAGTAGGTCTAGCGGCCCTTTTAATGAGCAGTTCTTC.

The chain has TRBV2 and TRBJ2-7; TRBD2 matches at 7 bases. Germline CDR1 reads SNHLY; CDR2 reads FYNNEI. V was pared by 6 bases and J by 6 bases, with 11 bases of the junction left unmatched. The CDR3 is made up of 14 amino acids. This CDR3 is CASRGEGGMVEQYF. The CDR3, as DNA: TGTGCCAGCAGGGGGGAGGGCGGGATGGTCGAGCAGTACTTC.

The chain uses TRBV28 and TRBJ1-2; D is uncertain. CDR3 size: 11 residues. Germline values: CDR1 MDHEN, CDR2 SYDVKM. The V end lost 4 bases, the J end lost 4 bases, and 4 bases lay between the germline ends. The CDR3 spells CASSSSYGYTF. Here the CDR3 DNA reads TGTGCCAGCAGTTCGTCCTATGGCTACACCTTC.